This TCR beta chain was sequenced during a study of T cell responses to AZD1222 COVID-19 vaccine. Study-wide results and caveats: Researchers took repertoire samples only after the peak T cell response had come. Spike-specific TCR repertoires showed rising breadth and depth after two AZD1222 doses.

Details on this clone: Antigen unknown.

Sequencing was performed with immunoSEQ multiplex PCR; in TCRdb, only in-frame clones are kept and a portion is missing. In the table there are about 84,000 clones, approximately 83% of which are singletons. The clonotype comes from an adult who received the AZD1222 COVID-19 vaccine. The sequences come from peripheral blood, collected 28 days after the second AZD1222 dose.

The CDR3 region is CASSLYSQSGELFF. The DNA of the CDR3 is TGTGCCAGCAGCTTATACAGTCAATCCGGGGAGCTGTTTTTT. The chain has TRBV7-3 and TRBJ2-2; no reliable D call. The CDR3 runs 14 residues. V dropped 2 bases and J dropped 6 bases, with 10 bases sitting between them. Germline CDR1 SGHTA, CDR2 FQGTGA.